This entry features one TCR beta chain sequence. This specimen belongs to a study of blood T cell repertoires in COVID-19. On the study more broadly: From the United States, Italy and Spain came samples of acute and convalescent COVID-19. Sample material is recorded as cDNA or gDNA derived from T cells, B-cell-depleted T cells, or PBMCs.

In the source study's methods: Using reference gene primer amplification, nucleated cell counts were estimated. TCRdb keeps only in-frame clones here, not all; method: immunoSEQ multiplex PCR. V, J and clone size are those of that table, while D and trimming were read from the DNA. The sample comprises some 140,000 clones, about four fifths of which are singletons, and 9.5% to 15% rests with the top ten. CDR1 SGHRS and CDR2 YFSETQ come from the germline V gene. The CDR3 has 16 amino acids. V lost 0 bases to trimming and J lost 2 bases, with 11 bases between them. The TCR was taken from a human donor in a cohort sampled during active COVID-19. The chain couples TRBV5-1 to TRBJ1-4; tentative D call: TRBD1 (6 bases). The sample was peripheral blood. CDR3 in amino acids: CASSLVGGSTNEKLFF. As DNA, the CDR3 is TGCGCCAGCAGCTTGGTTGGGGGCTCCACTAATGAAAAACTGTTTTTT.